The 21 T cell receptor beta chains below come from one sample, sequenced in a study of technical replicates of blood from a handful of donors. The table came from immunoSEQ multiplex PCR; TCRdb's copy has only in-frame clones and leaves some out. The sample lists approximately 70,000 clones, almost 98% seen once, with less than 0.25% in the top ten. Sequenced: T cells isolated from PBMCs. The origin of the receptors is a human donor in good health.

The rearrangement links TRBV12-5 to TRBJ2-2; no clear D gene. Trimming removed 0 bases at V and 1 base at J, with 9 bases between. The germline V gene has CDR1 LGHNT and CDR2 FRNRAP. CDR3 length: 16 residues. This CDR3 reads CASGLVLNRNTGELFF. CDR3 coding DNA: TGTGCTAGTGGTTTGGTACTAAACCGGAACACCGGGGAGCTGTTTTTT.

This clone has only one observation. The V and J genes are TRBV5-4 and TRBJ2-7; tentative D call: TRBD2 (6 bases). In germline, CDR1 is SGHNT, CDR2 YYREEE (reference sequence). This CDR3 has 15 residues. V was trimmed by 0 bases and J by 4 bases, leaving 14 bases between them. The CDR3, as DNA: TGTGCCAGCAGCTTGGCCCCGGGAGCGACGTACGAGCAGTACTTC. This gives the protein CASSLAPGATYEQYF.

J is TRBJ1-5 and V is TRBV2; no firm D call. Deletions cut 3 bases from V and 0 bases from J, with 9 bases between. Germline V lookup: CDR1 SNHLY, CDR2 FYNNEI. The length of the CDR3 is 15 residues. The CDR3, as DNA: TGTGCCAGCAGTGAGGCTTCTTATAGCAATCAGCCCCAGCATTTT. Protein sequence: CASSEASYSNQPQHF. The variable domain in full, completed from reference TRBV2 and TRBJ1-5, reads EPEVTQTPSHQVTQMGQEVILRCVPISNHLYFYWYRQILGQKVEFLVSFYNNEISEKSEIFDDQFSVERPDGSNFTLKIRSTKLEDSAMYFCASSEASYSNQPQHFGDGTRLSIL.

The V gene is TRBV28, the J gene TRBJ2-2; 8 bases align to TRBD2. Germline assignment: CDR1 MDHEN and CDR2 SYDVKM. The length of the CDR3 is 15 residues. J gave up 4 bases and V 3 bases, and 4 bases lay outside the gene matches. The DNA for the CDR3 is TGTGCCAGCAGTTTGTGGAGCGGGGGCACCGGGGAGCTGTTTTTT. As protein: CASSLWSGGTGELFF.

The V gene is TRBV7-8, the J gene TRBJ2-7, with D possibly being TRBD2 (6 bases). Germline CDR1 is SGHVS and CDR2 is FQNEAQ. Deletions cut 4 bases from V and 2 bases from J, with 12 bases between. The CDR3 spans 14 residues. In DNA form, the CDR3 reads TGTGCCAGCAGCTCGGGACTGCCACCCTACGAGCAGTACTTC. Translated, it gives CASSSGLPPYEQYF.

This clone was detected once. J is TRBJ2-7 and V is TRBV10-3; D is perhaps TRBD1 (6 bases). This CDR3 has 15 residues. Trimming removed 0 bases from V and 5 bases from J, with 14 bases in between. The germline V gene has CDR1 ENHRY and CDR2 SYGVKD. The CDR3 sequence: CAISESNLGGNEQYF. For the CDR3, the DNA is TGTGCCATCAGTGAGTCGAATCTAGGGGGTAACGAGCAGTACTTC.

The chain is built from TRBV21-1 and TRBJ2-7; the table gives TRBD1 as D, unverified against the DNA. TRBV21-1 is a documented pseudogene. CDR3 length: 10 residues. The CDR3 DNA reads as TGTGCCAGCCAGACCTACGAGCAGTACTTC. It codes for CASQTYEQYF.

The V call is TRBV6-1, the J call TRBJ1-1; maybe TRBD1 (5 bases). The CDR3 length is 14 residues. Trimming shortened V by 5 bases and J by 4 bases, and 14 bases separated the two germline ends. Germline CDR1 is MNHNS and CDR2 is SASEGT. The CDR3 nucleotides read TGTGCCAGCAGTCACGTACCCGGGGGCACTGAAGCTTTCTTT. This codes for CASSHVPGGTEAFF.

The chain uses TRBV30 and TRBJ1-5, with D hard to call. With 2 bases removed from V and 3 bases from J, the gap between germline ends came to 8 bases. Germline lookup yields CDR1 GTSNPN and CDR2 SVGIG (reference sequence). This CDR3 contains 13 residues. The CDR3 reads CAWSLSYNQPQHF. The CDR3 region has the DNA TGTGCCTGGAGTCTTAGTTACAATCAGCCCCAGCATTTT.

This rearrangement joins TRBV5-6 to TRBJ1-1; D is perhaps TRBD1 (5 bases). The germline V gene has CDR1 SGHDT and CDR2 YYEEEE. The CDR3 has 14 amino acids. Trimming took 0 bases from V and 6 from J, leaving 12 bases between them. CDR3 protein: CASSLEVGRPEAFF. DNA for the CDR3: TGTGCCAGCAGCTTGGAGGTGGGGCGGCCTGAAGCTTTCTTT.

On this clone itself: This same CDR3 is encoded by further DNA sequences in the sample. The chain has TRBV18 and TRBJ1-5, with TRBD1 identical over 7 bases. Per the germline V gene, CDR1 is KGHSH and CDR2 is LQKENI. This CDR3 has 14 residues. V was pared by 3 bases and J by 6 bases, with 5 bases of the junction left unmatched. The DNA of the CDR3 is TGTGCCAGCTCACCTGAGGGGGCTAGTCAGCCCCAGCATTTT. Its protein is CASSPEGASQPQHF.

This clone was seen a single time. The J gene is TRBJ2-5, the V gene TRBV4-1; 8 bases agree with TRBD2. This CDR3 contains 15 residues. Germline V lookup: CDR1 MGHRA, CDR2 YSYEKL. With 3 bases clipped from V and 6 bases from J, the junction kept 9 bases outside the gene matches. The CDR3 loop is CASSQSLAGGKTQYF. The CDR3 DNA sequence: TGCGCCAGCAGCCAGTCCCTTGCGGGGGGAAAGACCCAGTACTTC.

This chain connects TRBV10-1 to TRBJ2-1; tentative D call: TRBD1 (6 bases). Germline-derived CDR1 and CDR2 are WNHNN and SYGVQD (reference sequence). Trimming removed 10 bases from V and 0 bases from J, with 13 bases in between. This CDR3 has 14 residues. The DNA for the CDR3 is TGCGCCAACCTGGGACAAAGCTCCTACAATGAGCAGTTCTTC. Translating gives CANLGQSSYNEQFF.

J is TRBJ2-5 and V is TRBV7-8, with 7 nucleotides matching TRBD1. V lost 5 bases, J lost 4 bases, and 10 bases stayed unmatched. Per germline, CDR1 SGHVS and CDR2 FQNEAQ. The CDR3 consists of 15 residues. The CDR3 here is CASSAQQGMGETQYF. The CDR3 DNA sequence: TGTGCCAGCAGCGCCCAACAGGGGATGGGAGAGACCCAGTACTTC. Complete variable domain (other parts from reference TRBV7-8 and TRBJ2-5): GAGVSQSPRYKVAKRGQDVALRCDPISGHVSLFWYQQALGQGPEFLTYFQNEAQLDKSGLPSDRFFAERPEGSVSTLKIQRTQQEDSAVYLCASSAQQGMGETQYFGPGTRLLVL.

The V call is TRBV7-6, the J call TRBJ2-5; the match to TRBD2 covers 10 bases. V was pared by 4 bases and J by 1 base, with 9 bases of the junction left unmatched. CDR1 SGHVS and CDR2 FNYEAQ come from the germline V gene. The CDR3 totals 17 residues. CDR3 amino acids: CASSSAASGGTQETQYF. As DNA, the CDR3 is TGTGCCAGCAGCTCGGCAGCTAGCGGGGGTACCCAAGAGACCCAGTACTTC.

CDR3 nucleotides: TGTGCCAGCAGCTTGTCTAGCGGGAGCTACGAGCAGTACTTC. Its protein product is CASSLSSGSYEQYF. This chain uses TRBV5-4 with TRBJ2-7; TRBD2 agrees at 10 bases. The CDR3 has 14 amino acids. Germline V gene lookup returns CDR1 SGHNT and CDR2 YYREEE (reference sequence). The trim removed 1 base at V and 3 bases at J, leaving 1 base unmatched. Full variable domain (outside the CDR3, taken from reference TRBV5-4 and TRBJ2-7): ETGVTQSPTHLIKTRGQQVTLRCSSQSGHNTVSWYQQALGQGPQFIFQYYREEENGRGNFPPRFSGLQFPNYSSELNVNALELDDSALYLCASSLSSGSYEQYFGPGTRLTVT.

V and J are TRBV7-2 and TRBJ2-2; 9 nucleotides line up with TRBD2. V lost 5 bases, J lost 7 bases, and 17 bases stayed unmatched. In germline, CDR1 is SGHTA, CDR2 FQGNSA. This CDR3 is built from 18 residues. Written as DNA, the CDR3 is TGTGCCAGCAGCGGAAACCGGCGCGGGGGGGCCTTTATCGGGGAGCTGTTTTTT. Encoded protein: CASSGNRRGGAFIGELFF.

V usage is TRBV27 and J usage is TRBJ1-5, with D perhaps TRBD1 (6 bases). Trimming took 2 bases from V and 7 from J, leaving 12 bases between them. This CDR3 contains 14 residues. The germline CDR1 and CDR2 sequences are MNHEY and SMNVEV (reference sequence). The CDR3 coding sequence is TGTGCCAGCAGTTTACTACAGGGCGACCAGCCCCAGCATTTT. Translating it yields CASSLLQGDQPQHF.

DNA for the CDR3: TGTGCCAGCATCCCTTCTCAGGGGCCGCTCTCTCCCAGGGAGCTGTTTTTT. Translated, it gives CASIPSQGPLSPRELFF. This rearrangement joins TRBV7-9 to TRBJ2-2; tentatively, D is TRBD1 (6 bases). V was clipped by 7 bases and J by 9 bases, with 27 bases between them. Germline V gives CDR1 SEHNR, CDR2 FQNEAQ (reference sequence). CDR3 length: 17 amino acids.

The chain has TRBV4-1 and TRBJ1-3; a possible D gene is TRBD1 (6 bases). The V and J ends lost 2 bases and 3 bases respectively, with 17 bases between them. Germline lookup yields CDR1 MGHRA and CDR2 YSYEKL. This CDR3 contains 17 residues. The CDR3 reads CASSQPNTGLDGNTIYF. Written as DNA, the CDR3 is TGCGCCAGCAGCCAACCGAACACAGGGTTAGATGGAAACACCATATATTTT.

CDR3 sequence: CASSSRQRNQPQHF. The DNA for the CDR3 is TGTGCCAGCAGTTCCCGACAGCGCAATCAGCCCCAGCATTTT. The chain links TRBV6-5 to TRBJ1-5, with D maybe TRBD1 (5 bases). Trimming pared 4 bases from V and 2 bases from J, leaving 9 bases between. Germline V gives CDR1 MNHEY, CDR2 SVGAGI. The CDR3 is 14 amino acids.